The rows below give T cell receptor beta chains drawn from one sample of a study of T cell repertoires in cytomegalovirus infection. These receptors' targets are unknown. TCRdb itself ran the reads through MiXCR, one entry per CDR3 protein. The sample lists under 300,000 distinct CDR3 sequences; approximately 22% were seen once. The source material was cultured PBMCs, sampled from culture after CMV antigen stimulation. The receptors here all came from a human donor in good health (CMV status not recorded). Some clones in this sample may be carry-over from other donors' samples. CDR3s include the opening cysteine and the closing phenylalanine or tryptophan. Each record gives: CDR3 DNA, CDR3 protein, V gene, clone size, D gene, J gene. A D gene is named only where the DNA matches it firmly. Only some rows state a clone size, as once, few, many or a class for expanded clones.

CDR3nt: TGTGCCAGCAGCCCTGGGACACTGAGCTCCTACGAGCAGTACTTC
CDR3aa: CASSPGTLSSYEQYF
v_gene: TRBV4-2
abundance: .
d_gene: .
j_gene: TRBJ2-7

CDR3nt: TGTGCCAGCAGATCGGACAGGGGGCATATTGGGAGCTATGGCTACACCTTC
CDR3aa: CASRSDRGHIGSYGYTF
v_gene: TRBV28
abundance: .
d_gene: TRBD1
j_gene: TRBJ1-2

CDR3nt: TGTGCCAGCAGTGAGCTACCCACAGATACGCAGTATTTT
CDR3aa: CASSELPTDTQYF
v_gene: TRBV2
abundance: .
d_gene: .
j_gene: TRBJ2-3

CDR3nt: TGCGCCAGCAGTCCACTGAGGACAGGGGGTTACACCGGGGAGCTGTTTTTT
CDR3aa: CASSPLRTGGYTGELFF
v_gene: TRBV23-1
abundance: .
d_gene: TRBD1
j_gene: TRBJ2-2

CDR3nt: TGTGCCAGCAGCGCCGTGGGGGACAATGAGCAGTTCTTC
CDR3aa: CASSAVGDNEQFF
v_gene: TRBV7-2
abundance: many
d_gene: .
j_gene: TRBJ2-1

CDR3nt: TGTGCCAGCAGCAATGGACCGGGACAGGGGGATGAAAAACTGTTTTTT
CDR3aa: CASSNGPGQGDEKLFF
v_gene: TRBV4-2
abundance: .
d_gene: TRBD1
j_gene: TRBJ1-4

CDR3nt: TGTGCCAGCAGCCCGTGGACTAGCGGGAGTACCGGGGAGCTGTTTTTT
CDR3aa: CASSPWTSGSTGELFF
v_gene: TRBV11-3
abundance: .
d_gene: TRBD2
j_gene: TRBJ2-2

CDR3nt: TGTGCCAGCAGAACAGCCACCCTTAACCAAGAGACCCAGTACTTC
CDR3aa: CASRTATLNQETQYF
v_gene: TRBV6-2/TRBV6-3
abundance: few
d_gene: .
j_gene: TRBJ2-5

CDR3nt: TGTGCCAGCAGCTTAGACAGCGGGAGAGCCAGAAGTGACCATGAGCAGTTCTTC
CDR3aa: CASSLDSGRARSDHEQFF
v_gene: TRBV7-2
abundance: many
d_gene: TRBD2
j_gene: TRBJ2-1

CDR3nt: TGTGCCAGCAGTTTTATCCGGGGGCCGACTAATGAAAAACTGTTTTTT
CDR3aa: CASSFIRGPTNEKLFF
v_gene: TRBV12-3/TRBV12-4
abundance: .
d_gene: .
j_gene: TRBJ1-4

CDR3nt: TGTGCCACCAGCAGGGACAGGACAGGGTCTGGCGAAAAACTGTTTTTT
CDR3aa: CATSRDRTGSGEKLFF
v_gene: TRBV15
abundance: .
d_gene: TRBD1
j_gene: TRBJ1-4

CDR3nt: TGCGCCAGCAGCCAAGAGCTCCTCTACACCGGGGAGCTGTTTTTT
CDR3aa: CASSQELLYTGELFF
v_gene: TRBV4-1
abundance: .
d_gene: .
j_gene: TRBJ2-2

CDR3nt: TGTGCCAGCAGGATAGCAGCAGATACGCAGTATTTT
CDR3aa: CASRIAADTQYF
v_gene: TRBV7-2
abundance: .
d_gene: .
j_gene: TRBJ2-3

CDR3nt: TGTGCCAGCAGCCCCCCGGAGCTTGGTCGGGATACGCAGTATTTT
CDR3aa: CASSPPELGRDTQYF
v_gene: TRBV7-8
abundance: .
d_gene: .
j_gene: TRBJ2-3

CDR3nt: TGCGCCAGCAGTGGACAGCAACAGGACGAGGAGACCCAGTACTTC
CDR3aa: CASSGQQQDEETQYF
v_gene: TRBV10-2
abundance: many
d_gene: .
j_gene: TRBJ2-5

CDR3nt: TGCGCCAGCGGTGTAGCGGGAGGCGGGACCGGGGAGCTGTTTTTT
CDR3aa: CASGVAGGGTGELFF
v_gene: TRBV4-1
abundance: few
d_gene: TRBD2
j_gene: TRBJ2-2

CDR3nt: TGTGCCAGCAGTTTCCCTCGGGGCTCCTACGAGCAGTACTTC
CDR3aa: CASSFPRGSYEQYF
v_gene: TRBV28
abundance: .
d_gene: .
j_gene: TRBJ2-7

CDR3nt: TGTGCCACCAATGACTCGGGACAGGAAGAGACCCAGTACTTC
CDR3aa: CATNDSGQEETQYF
v_gene: TRBV24-1
abundance: .
d_gene: TRBD1
j_gene: TRBJ2-5

CDR3nt: TGTGCCAGCAGCTCAAGGGAAGGAATTGGCTACACCTTC
CDR3aa: CASSSREGIGYTF
v_gene: TRBV7-2
abundance: .
d_gene: .
j_gene: TRBJ1-2

CDR3nt: TGTGCCAGCAGCTTAGGTTTTAGCGGGAGGGCCTTGGGGAATGAGCAGTTCTTC
CDR3aa: CASSLGFSGRALGNEQFF
v_gene: TRBV7-6
abundance: few
d_gene: TRBD2
j_gene: TRBJ2-1

CDR3nt: TGTGCCTGGAGAACAGGGGGGAACACCGGGGAGCTGTTTTTT
CDR3aa: CAWRTGGNTGELFF
v_gene: TRBV30
abundance: few
d_gene: TRBD1
j_gene: TRBJ2-2

CDR3nt: TGTGCCAGCAGCTTAGTCTTGATGCAGGGTGGCTATGGCTACACCTTC
CDR3aa: CASSLVLMQGGYGYTF
v_gene: TRBV7-9
abundance: .
d_gene: .
j_gene: TRBJ1-2

CDR3nt: TGTGCCAGCAGTTGGGACTTGCTGGGCACCGGGGAGCTGTTTTTT
CDR3aa: CASSWDLLGTGELFF
v_gene: TRBV27
abundance: .
d_gene: .
j_gene: TRBJ2-2

CDR3nt: TGTGCCAGCTCCCCAGGACAGGAAGGTGAAAAACTGTTTTTT
CDR3aa: CASSPGQEGEKLFF
v_gene: TRBV18
abundance: .
d_gene: TRBD1
j_gene: TRBJ1-4

CDR3nt: TGTGCCAGCAGCCCAGCGGGACTAGCGGACTACCAAGAGACCCAGTACTTC
CDR3aa: CASSPAGLADYQETQYF
v_gene: TRBV7-9
abundance: .
d_gene: TRBD2
j_gene: TRBJ2-5

CDR3nt: TGTGCCAGCGATCACAGGGGGCTCCGCAATGAGCAGTTCTTC
CDR3aa: CASDHRGLRNEQFF
v_gene: TRBV2
abundance: .
d_gene: TRBD1
j_gene: TRBJ2-1

CDR3nt: TGTGCCAGCAGGAAAGAACGGGGGGGCTACACCTTC
CDR3aa: CASRKERGGYTF
v_gene: TRBV7-9
abundance: .
d_gene: .
j_gene: TRBJ1-2

CDR3nt: TGTGCCAGCAGCTACAACCGAGAGACCCAGTACTTC
CDR3aa: CASSYNRETQYF
v_gene: TRBV7-2
abundance: .
d_gene: .
j_gene: TRBJ2-5

CDR3nt: TGTGCCAGCACCGGACAGGGGGCCGGTGAAAAACTGTTTTTT
CDR3aa: CASTGQGAGEKLFF
v_gene: TRBV12-3/TRBV12-4
abundance: few
d_gene: TRBD1
j_gene: TRBJ1-4

CDR3nt: TGTGCCAGCAGCTCCCGGACAGGGGGCTACGAGCAGTACTTC
CDR3aa: CASSSRTGGYEQYF
v_gene: TRBV7-2
abundance: many
d_gene: TRBD1
j_gene: TRBJ2-7

CDR3nt: TGTGCCAGCAGTACCACAGATACGCAGTATTTT
CDR3aa: CASSTTDTQYF
v_gene: TRBV28
abundance: many
d_gene: .
j_gene: TRBJ2-3

CDR3nt: TGTGCCAGCAGGTCATATCCGGGACAGGGTAGACCGTTCTTC
CDR3aa: CASRSYPGQGRPFF
v_gene: TRBV12-3/TRBV12-4
abundance: .
d_gene: TRBD1
j_gene: TRBJ2-1

CDR3nt: TGTGCCACCAGGGGTCTAGCGACTAGCTCCTACGAGCAGTACTTC
CDR3aa: CATRGLATSSYEQYF
v_gene: TRBV11-2
abundance: .
d_gene: .
j_gene: TRBJ2-7

CDR3nt: TGTGCCAGCAGCTGGGACAACACTGAAGCTTTCTTT
CDR3aa: CASSWDNTEAFF
v_gene: TRBV7-2
abundance: many
d_gene: .
j_gene: TRBJ1-1

CDR3nt: TGTGCCAGCAGTTACCTCGGACAACCAGAGGGTGAAAAACTGTTTTTT
CDR3aa: CASSYLGQPEGEKLFF
v_gene: TRBV6-5
abundance: once
d_gene: .
j_gene: TRBJ1-4

CDR3nt: TGTGCCAGCAGCCGAACCTCTAACACAGATACGCAGTATTTT
CDR3aa: CASSRTSNTDTQYF
v_gene: TRBV14
abundance: .
d_gene: .
j_gene: TRBJ2-3

CDR3nt: TGTGCCAGCAGTTTTTTGGCTCCCACGAACCTTGAGGAGCAGTTCTTC
CDR3aa: CASSFLAPTNLEEQFF
v_gene: TRBV27
abundance: few
d_gene: .
j_gene: TRBJ2-1

CDR3nt: TGTGCCAGCAGTAGGACAGGGCTAACTGAAGCTTTCTTT
CDR3aa: CASSRTGLTEAFF
v_gene: TRBV12-3/TRBV12-4
abundance: few
d_gene: TRBD1
j_gene: TRBJ1-1

CDR3nt: TGTGCCAGCAGCTTATTTGGCCGTAACTATGGCTACACCTTC
CDR3aa: CASSLFGRNYGYTF
v_gene: TRBV7-9
abundance: few
d_gene: .
j_gene: TRBJ1-2

CDR3nt: TGTGCCAGCAGTGGACTCGGCGGGCAGTATTTT
CDR3aa: CASSGLGGQYF
v_gene: TRBV2
abundance: few
d_gene: .
j_gene: TRBJ2-3

CDR3nt: TGCAGTGCTAGAGATCAGTGGGGGGCCGGCACTGAAGCTTTCTTT
CDR3aa: CSARDQWGAGTEAFF
v_gene: TRBV20-1
abundance: .
d_gene: .
j_gene: TRBJ1-1

CDR3nt: TGTGCCATCAGTCCCCTGGATCGTCGGGGAAACACCATATATTTT
CDR3aa: CAISPLDRRGNTIYF
v_gene: TRBV10-3
abundance: few
d_gene: .
j_gene: TRBJ1-3

CDR3nt: TGTGCCAGCAGCTCTCACCTTACAGGGTCTGGAAACACCATATATTTT
CDR3aa: CASSSHLTGSGNTIYF
v_gene: TRBV7-9
abundance: many
d_gene: .
j_gene: TRBJ1-3

CDR3nt: TGTGCCACCAGTCGCCAAGGCACTAGCGGGAGGGAGACCCAGTACTTC
CDR3aa: CATSRQGTSGRETQYF
v_gene: TRBV24-1
abundance: few
d_gene: TRBD2
j_gene: TRBJ2-5

CDR3nt: TGTGCCAGCAGCTCCTCTAGCGGGAGGGGAAATGAGCAGTTCTTC
CDR3aa: CASSSSSGRGNEQFF
v_gene: TRBV7-2
abundance: many
d_gene: TRBD2
j_gene: TRBJ2-1

CDR3nt: TGTGCCAGCAGACCCCCGTTCGAAGATGACTACACCTTC
CDR3aa: CASRPPFEDDYTF
v_gene: TRBV12-3/TRBV12-4
abundance: many
d_gene: .
j_gene: TRBJ1-2

CDR3nt: TGTGCCAGCAGCTTAGCGCCGGGGGGTAACACTGAAGCTTTCTTT
CDR3aa: CASSLAPGGNTEAFF
v_gene: TRBV7-2
abundance: .
d_gene: .
j_gene: TRBJ1-1

CDR3nt: TGCAGTGCTTCCCCAGGCGAGCGGGCCCCCTACGAGCAGTACTTC
CDR3aa: CSASPGERAPYEQYF
v_gene: TRBV20-1
abundance: .
d_gene: .
j_gene: TRBJ2-7

CDR3nt: TGCAGCGTTCGAGCGGGAGGGCCCGGCACCGGGGAGCTGTTTTTT
CDR3aa: CSVRAGGPGTGELFF
v_gene: TRBV29-1
abundance: .
d_gene: TRBD2
j_gene: TRBJ2-2